This T cell receptor beta chain was documented in a study of T cell responses to AZD1222 COVID-19 vaccine. Study outcomes and limitations: Researchers took repertoire samples only after the peak T cell response had come.

As for this clone: Its specificity is unknown.

The table came from immunoSEQ multiplex PCR; TCRdb's copy has only in-frame clones and leaves some out. The profile shows fewer than 85,000 clones, roughly 91% of them singletons. This CDR3 region has 15 residues. The V and J ends lost 5 bases and 4 bases, in that order; junction bases with no gene match: 10. Germline-derived CDR1 and CDR2 are GTSNPN and SVGIG (reference sequence). The gene calls are TRBV30 and TRBJ2-3; the match to TRBD1 covers 9 bases. This material consisted of peripheral blood, taken 28 days after the second dose of the MenACWY control vaccine. This TCR derives from an adult who received the MenACWY meningococcal vaccine as a control. For the CDR3, the DNA is TGTGCCTGGGGACCGGGACAGGGAGGAGCAGATACGCAGTATTTT. Its protein is CAWGPGQGGADTQYF.